This TCR beta chain was recovered during a study of cytomegalovirus exposure and HLA in healthy donors. This PCR relied on a set of 60 Vbeta primers and 13 Jbeta primers. Assay: immunoSEQ multiplex PCR; the TCRdb copy retains only in-frame clones and omits some. The table includes about 160,000 clones, over 70% detected once. Broader study findings: The productive fraction for most TCR beta V segments was about 87% or about 30% in an earlier analysis. Donor immune exposure was known only as CMV serostatus. Most CMV-associated TCR beta chains appeared HLA-restricted in a later analysis. Among TCR beta chains, those listed as cytomegalovirus-associated numbered about 160.

Remarks on this clone: Its antigen is currently unknown.

The trim removed 6 bases at V and 7 bases at J, leaving 13 bases unmatched. This CDR3 contains 16 residues. The germline V gene has CDR1 SGHTA and CDR2 FQGNSA. The source material was PBMCs. The V call is TRBV7-2, the J call TRBJ1-5; 9 bases fit TRBD1. The receptor comes from a woman in her thirties or forties in good health and CMV-seropositive. The CDR3 coding sequence is TGTGCCAGCAGTACCCCCAAGGGACAGGGAAGCCAGCCCCAGCATTTT. Its translation: CASSTPKGQGSQPQHF.